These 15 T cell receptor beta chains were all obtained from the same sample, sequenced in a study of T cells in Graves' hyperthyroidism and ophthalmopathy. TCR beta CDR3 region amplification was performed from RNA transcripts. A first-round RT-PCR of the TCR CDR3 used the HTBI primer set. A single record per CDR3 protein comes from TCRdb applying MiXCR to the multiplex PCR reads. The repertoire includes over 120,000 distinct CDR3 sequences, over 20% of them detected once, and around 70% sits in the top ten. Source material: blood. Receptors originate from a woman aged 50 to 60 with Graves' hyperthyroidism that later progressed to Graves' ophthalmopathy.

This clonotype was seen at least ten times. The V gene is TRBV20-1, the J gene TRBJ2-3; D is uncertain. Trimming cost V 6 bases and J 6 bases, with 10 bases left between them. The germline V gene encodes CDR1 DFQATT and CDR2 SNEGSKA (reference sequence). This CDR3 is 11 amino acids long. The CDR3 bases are TGCAGTGCCCTAGTACCGGATACGCAGTATTTT. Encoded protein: CSALVPDTQYF.

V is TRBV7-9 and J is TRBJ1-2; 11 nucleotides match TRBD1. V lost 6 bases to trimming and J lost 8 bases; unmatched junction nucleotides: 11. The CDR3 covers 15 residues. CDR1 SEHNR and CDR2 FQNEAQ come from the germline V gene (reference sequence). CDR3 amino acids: CASSPGTGGFRGYTF. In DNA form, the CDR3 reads TGTGCCAGCAGTCCCGGGACAGGGGGGTTCCGCGGCTACACCTTC.

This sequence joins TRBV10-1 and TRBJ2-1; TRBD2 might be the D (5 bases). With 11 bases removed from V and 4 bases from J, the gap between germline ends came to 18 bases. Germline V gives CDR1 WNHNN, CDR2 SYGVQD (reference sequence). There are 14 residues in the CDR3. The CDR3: CAGPASSDYNEQFF. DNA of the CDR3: TGCGCCGGCCCGGCTAGCAGTGATTACAATGAGCAGTTCTTC.

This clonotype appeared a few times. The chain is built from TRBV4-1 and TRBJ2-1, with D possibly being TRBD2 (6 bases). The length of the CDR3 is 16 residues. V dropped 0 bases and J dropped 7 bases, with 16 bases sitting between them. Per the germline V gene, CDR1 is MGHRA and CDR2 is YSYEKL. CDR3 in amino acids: CASSQDWDSSDNEQFF. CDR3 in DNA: TGCGCCAGCAGCCAAGATTGGGACTCATCGGATAATGAGCAGTTCTTC.

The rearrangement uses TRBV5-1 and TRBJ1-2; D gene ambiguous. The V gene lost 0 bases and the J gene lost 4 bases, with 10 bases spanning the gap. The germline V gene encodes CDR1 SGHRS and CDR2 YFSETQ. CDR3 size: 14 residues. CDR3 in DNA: TGCGCCAGCAGCTTGGAAAGCGGGAGCTATGGCTACACCTTC. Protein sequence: CASSLESGSYGYTF.

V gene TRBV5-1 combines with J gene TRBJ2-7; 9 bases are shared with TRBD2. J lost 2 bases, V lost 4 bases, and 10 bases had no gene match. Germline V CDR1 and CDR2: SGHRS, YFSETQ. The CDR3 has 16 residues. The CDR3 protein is CASSPRLAENAYEQYF. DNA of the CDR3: TGCGCCAGCAGCCCACGACTAGCGGAAAACGCCTACGAGCAGTACTTC.

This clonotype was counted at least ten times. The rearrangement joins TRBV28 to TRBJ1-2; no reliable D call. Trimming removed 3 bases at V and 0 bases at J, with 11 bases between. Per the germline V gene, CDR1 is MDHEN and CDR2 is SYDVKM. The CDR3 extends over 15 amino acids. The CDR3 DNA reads TGTGCCAGCAGTTTTGTCAGGACGGCTAACTATGGCTACACCTTC. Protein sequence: CASSFVRTANYGYTF.

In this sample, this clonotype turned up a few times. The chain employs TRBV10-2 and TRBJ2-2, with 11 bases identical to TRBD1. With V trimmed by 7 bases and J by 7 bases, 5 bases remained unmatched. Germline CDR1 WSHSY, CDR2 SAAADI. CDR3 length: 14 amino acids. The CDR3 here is CASTGQGAFGELFF. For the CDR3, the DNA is TGCGCCAGCACCGGACAGGGGGCGTTCGGGGAGCTGTTTTTT.

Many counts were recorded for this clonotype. CDR3 nucleotide sequence: TGTGCCAGCAGCCCCGACCCTAATGAAAAACTGTTTTTT. The encoded protein is CASSPDPNEKLFF. The chain is built from TRBV11-2 and TRBJ1-4; D unresolved. V lost 5 bases to trimming and J lost 3 bases, with 7 bases between them. This CDR3 contains 13 residues. CDR1 SGHAT and CDR2 FQNNGV come from the germline V gene.

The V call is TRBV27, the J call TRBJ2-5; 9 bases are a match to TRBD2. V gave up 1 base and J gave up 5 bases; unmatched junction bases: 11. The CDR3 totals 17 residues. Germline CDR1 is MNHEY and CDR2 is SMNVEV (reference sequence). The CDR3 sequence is CASSLWTGGGVGETQYF. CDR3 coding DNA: TGTGCCAGCAGTTTATGGACGGGCGGGGGGGTTGGTGAGACCCAGTACTTC.

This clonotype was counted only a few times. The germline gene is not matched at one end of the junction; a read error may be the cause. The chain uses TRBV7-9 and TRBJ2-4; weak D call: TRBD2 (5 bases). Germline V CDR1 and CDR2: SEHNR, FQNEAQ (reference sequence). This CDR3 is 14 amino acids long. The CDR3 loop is CASSLGLAKSIQYF. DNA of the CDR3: TGTGCCAGCAGCTTAGGGCTAGCCAAAAGCATTCAGTACTTC.

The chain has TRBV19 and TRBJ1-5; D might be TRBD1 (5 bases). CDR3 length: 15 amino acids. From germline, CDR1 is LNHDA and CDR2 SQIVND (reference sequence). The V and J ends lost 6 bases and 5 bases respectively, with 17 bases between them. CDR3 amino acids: CASRPGGGWDQPQHF. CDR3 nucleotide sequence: TGTGCCAGTAGGCCCGGTGGGGGGTGGGATCAGCCCCAGCATTTT.

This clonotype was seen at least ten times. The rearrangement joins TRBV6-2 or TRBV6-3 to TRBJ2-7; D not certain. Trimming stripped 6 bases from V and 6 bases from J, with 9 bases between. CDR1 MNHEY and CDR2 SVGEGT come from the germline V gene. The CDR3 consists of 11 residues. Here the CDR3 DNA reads TGTGCCAGCAGCAGCAGTTCCGAGCAGTACTTC. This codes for CASSSSSEQYF.

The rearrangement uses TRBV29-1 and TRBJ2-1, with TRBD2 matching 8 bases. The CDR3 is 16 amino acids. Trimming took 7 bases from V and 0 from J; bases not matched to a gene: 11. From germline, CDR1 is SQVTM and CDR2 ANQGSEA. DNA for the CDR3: TGCAGCGGGGGGGAAAGGAGCGGGAGCTCCTACAATGAGCAGTTCTTC. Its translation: CSGGERSGSSYNEQFF.

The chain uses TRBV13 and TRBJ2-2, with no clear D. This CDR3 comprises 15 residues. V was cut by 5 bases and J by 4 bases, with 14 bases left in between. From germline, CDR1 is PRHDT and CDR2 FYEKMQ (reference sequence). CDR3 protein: CASSPRLGSTGELFF. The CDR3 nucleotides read TGTGCCAGCAGCCCTCGACTGGGCAGCACCGGGGAGCTGTTTTTT. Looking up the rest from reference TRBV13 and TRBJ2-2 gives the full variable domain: AAGVIQSPRHLIKEKRETATLKCYPIPRHDTVYWYQQGPGQDPQFLISFYEKMQSDKGSIPDRFSAQQFSDYHSELNMSSLELGDSALYFCASSPRLGSTGELFFGEGSRLTVL.